This TCR beta chain was retrieved from a study of cytomegalovirus exposure and HLA in healthy donors. Data came from immunoSEQ multiplex PCR; TCRdb stores just in-frame clones and leaves some out. This table has approximately 280,000 clones, approximately 90% appearing once. Germline assignment: CDR1 MNHEY and CDR2 SMNVEV (reference sequence). CDR3 size: 14 residues. The V end lost 3 bases, the J end lost 0 bases, and 8 bases lay between the germline ends. Sequencing input: PBMCs. The source is a woman aged 18-29 years in good health and CMV-seronegative. This chain uses TRBV27 with TRBJ2-5; D is possibly TRBD1 (5 bases). The DNA for the CDR3 is TGTGCCAGCAGTTTGGCAGGGAACCAAGAGACCCAGTACTTC. Translating gives CASSLAGNQETQYF.